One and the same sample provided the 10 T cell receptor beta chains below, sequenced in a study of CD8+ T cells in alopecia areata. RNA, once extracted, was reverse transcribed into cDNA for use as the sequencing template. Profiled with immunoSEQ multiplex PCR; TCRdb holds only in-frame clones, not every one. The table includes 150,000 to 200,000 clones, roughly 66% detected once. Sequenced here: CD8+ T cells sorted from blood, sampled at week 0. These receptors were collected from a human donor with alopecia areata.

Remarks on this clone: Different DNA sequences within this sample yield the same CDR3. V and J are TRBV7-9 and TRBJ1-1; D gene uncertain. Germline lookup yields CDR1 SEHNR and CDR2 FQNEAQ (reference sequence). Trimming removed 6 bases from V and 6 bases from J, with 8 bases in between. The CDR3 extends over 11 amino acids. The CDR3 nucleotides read TGTGCCAGCAGTTGGGGTTCTGAAGCTTTCTTT. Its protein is CASSWGSEAFF.

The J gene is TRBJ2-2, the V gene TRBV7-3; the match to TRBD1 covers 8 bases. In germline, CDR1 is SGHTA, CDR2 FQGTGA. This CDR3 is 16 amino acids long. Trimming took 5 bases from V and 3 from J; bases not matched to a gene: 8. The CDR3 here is CASSNTEDRDTGELFF. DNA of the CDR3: TGTGCCAGCAGCAACACCGAGGACAGGGACACCGGGGAGCTGTTTTTT.

The DNA of the CDR3 is TGCGCCAGCAGCCAAGACGGTGGGACAGGGCGTGACGAGCAGTACTTC. Translated: CASSQDGGTGRDEQYF. V gene TRBV4-1 combines with J gene TRBJ2-7, with 9 bases matching TRBD1. The CDR3 length is 16 residues. The germline V gene has CDR1 MGHRA and CDR2 YSYEKL. With V trimmed by 0 bases and J by 5 bases, 8 bases remained unmatched.

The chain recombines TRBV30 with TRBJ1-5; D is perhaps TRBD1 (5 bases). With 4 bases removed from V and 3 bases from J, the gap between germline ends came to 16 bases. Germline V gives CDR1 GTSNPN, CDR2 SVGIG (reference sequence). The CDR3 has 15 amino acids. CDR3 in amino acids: CAWKRAGRNNQPQHF. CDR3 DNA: TGTGCCTGGAAGAGGGCAGGGAGAAACAATCAGCCCCAGCATTTT.

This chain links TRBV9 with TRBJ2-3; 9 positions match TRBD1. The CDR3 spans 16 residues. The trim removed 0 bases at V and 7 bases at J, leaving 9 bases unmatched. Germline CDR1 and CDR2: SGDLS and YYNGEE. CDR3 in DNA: TGTGCCAGCAGCGTAGAGGTAACAGGGGGCCTTTATACGCAGTATTTT. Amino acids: CASSVEVTGGLYTQYF.

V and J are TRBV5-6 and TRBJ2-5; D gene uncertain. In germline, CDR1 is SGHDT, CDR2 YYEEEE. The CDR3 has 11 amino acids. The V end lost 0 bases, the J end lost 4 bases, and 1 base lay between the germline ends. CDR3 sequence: CASSLVETQYF. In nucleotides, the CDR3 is TGTGCCAGCAGCTTGGTAGAGACCCAGTACTTC.

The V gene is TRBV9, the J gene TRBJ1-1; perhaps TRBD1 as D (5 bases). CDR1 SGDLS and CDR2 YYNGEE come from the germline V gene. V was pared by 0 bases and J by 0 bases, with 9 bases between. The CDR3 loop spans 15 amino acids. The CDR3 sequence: CASSVAGQMNTEAFF. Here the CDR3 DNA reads TGTGCCAGCAGCGTAGCGGGGCAGATGAACACTGAAGCTTTCTTT. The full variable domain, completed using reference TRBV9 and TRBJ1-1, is DSGVTQTPKHLITATGQRVTLRCSPRSGDLSVYWYQQSLDQGLQFLIQYYNGEERAKGNILERFSAQQFPDLHSELNLSSLELGDSALYFCASSVAGQMNTEAFFGQGTRLTVV.

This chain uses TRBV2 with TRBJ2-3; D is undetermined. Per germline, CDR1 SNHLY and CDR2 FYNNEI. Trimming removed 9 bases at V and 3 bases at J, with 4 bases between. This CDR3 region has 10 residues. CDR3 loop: CARETDTQYF. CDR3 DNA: TGTGCCAGGGAGACAGATACGCAGTATTTT. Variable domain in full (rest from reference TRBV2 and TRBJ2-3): EPEVTQTPSHQVTQMGQEVILRCVPISNHLYFYWYRQILGQKVEFLVSFYNNEISEKSEIFDDQFSVERPDGSNFTLKIRSTKLEDSAMYFCARETDTQYFGPGTRLTVL.

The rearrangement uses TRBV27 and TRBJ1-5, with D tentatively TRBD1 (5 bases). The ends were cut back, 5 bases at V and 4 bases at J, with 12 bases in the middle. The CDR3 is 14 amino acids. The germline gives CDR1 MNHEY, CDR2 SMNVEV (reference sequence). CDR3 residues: CASSRAGKNQPQHF. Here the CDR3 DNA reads TGTGCCAGCAGTCGAGCAGGGAAGAATCAGCCCCAGCATTTT.

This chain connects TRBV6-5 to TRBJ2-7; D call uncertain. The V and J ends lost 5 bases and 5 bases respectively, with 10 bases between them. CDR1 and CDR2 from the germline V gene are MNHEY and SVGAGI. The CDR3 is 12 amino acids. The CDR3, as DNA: TGTGCCAGCAGTAGCCTGCCCAACGAGCAGTACTTC. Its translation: CASSSLPNEQYF.